The clone carrying this T cell receptor beta chain was seen once. This specimen belongs to a study of blood T cell repertoires in COVID-19. Assay used: immunoSEQ multiplex PCR; TCRdb lists only in-frame clones, some missing. This sample has around 130,000 clones, with 75% to 90% found just once. Germline V lookup: CDR1 SGHTA, CDR2 FQGTGA. V lost 6 bases to trimming and J lost 3 bases, with 5 bases between them. This CDR3 contains 11 residues. The clonotype was recovered from a woman in her fifties or sixties who had recovered from COVID-19. The specimen sequenced was peripheral blood. The chain links TRBV7-3 to TRBJ1-1, with no clear D. CDR3 DNA sequence: TGTGCCAGCAGTCCTTACACTGAAGCTTTCTTT. Translation gives CASSPYTEAFF.